This T cell receptor beta chain was observed in a study of brain T cells in children with intractable seizures. Generated by immunoSEQ multiplex PCR, the TCRdb table keeps only in-frame clones and is missing some. The data contain 60,000 to 65,000 clones, approximately 95% of them singletons. V lost 1 base, J lost 4 bases, and 8 bases lay in between. The CDR3 covers 14 residues. Germline V gene data show CDR1 as SGHDN and CDR2 as FVKESK. V gene TRBV14 combines with J gene TRBJ1-3; a weak D match, TRBD1 (5 bases). Material: peripheral blood, obtained at surgery. The source of this sequence is a boy in the first two years of life with focal cortical dysplasia and intractable seizures. The CDR3 spells CASSQGGLGNTIYF. DNA of the CDR3: TGTGCCAGCAGCCAAGGGGGACTCGGAAACACCATATATTTT.